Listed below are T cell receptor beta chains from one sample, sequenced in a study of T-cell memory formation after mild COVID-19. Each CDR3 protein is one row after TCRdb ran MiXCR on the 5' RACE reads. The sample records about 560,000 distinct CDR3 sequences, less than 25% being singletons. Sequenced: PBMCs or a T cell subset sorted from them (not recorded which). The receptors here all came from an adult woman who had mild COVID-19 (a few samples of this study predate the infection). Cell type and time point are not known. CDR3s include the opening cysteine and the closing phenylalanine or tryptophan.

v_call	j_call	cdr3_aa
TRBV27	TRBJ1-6	CASSLNQGGNSPLHF
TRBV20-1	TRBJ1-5	CSARADYRGVKNQPQHF
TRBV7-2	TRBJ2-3	CASSLLRGTRRGSDTQYF
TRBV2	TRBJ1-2	CASARNGIYGYTF
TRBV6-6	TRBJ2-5	CASSYSIPSGVQETQYF
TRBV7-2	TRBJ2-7	CASSGRTGGYEQYF
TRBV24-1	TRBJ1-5	CATSYRGLRNQPQHF
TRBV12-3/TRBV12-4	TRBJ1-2	CASSTFGGYTF
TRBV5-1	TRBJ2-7	CASSSLARTESYEQYF
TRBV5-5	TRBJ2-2	CASNNWDSFPGELFF
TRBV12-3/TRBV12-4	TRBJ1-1	CASNVGNINTEAFF
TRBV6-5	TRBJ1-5	CASRPHPGRRNQPQHF
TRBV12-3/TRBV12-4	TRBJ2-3	CASRPSLTPDTQYF
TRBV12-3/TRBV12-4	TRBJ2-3	CASRGTATDTQYF
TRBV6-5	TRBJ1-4	CASSYSGYGEKLFF
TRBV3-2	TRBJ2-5	CASNSRVEGEETQYF
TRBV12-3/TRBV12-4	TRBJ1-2	CASSLQGFSGYTF
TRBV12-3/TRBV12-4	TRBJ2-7	CASSLSKKYEQYF
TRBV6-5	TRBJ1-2	CASSYGDRVYGYTF
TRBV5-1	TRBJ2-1	CASSRGLAGRNEQFF
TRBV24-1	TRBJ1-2	CATNGGYGYTF
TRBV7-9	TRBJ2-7	CASSLALTGGLSYEQYF
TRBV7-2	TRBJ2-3	CASSLGATTDTQYF
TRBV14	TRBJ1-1	CASSQGTGIYEAFF
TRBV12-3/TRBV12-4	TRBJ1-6	CASSFTLRGFDRGNLTLHF
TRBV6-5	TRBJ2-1	CASSLRGAGGNEQFF
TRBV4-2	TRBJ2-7	CASSQETPTYEQYF
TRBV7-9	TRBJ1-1	CASRDRGSTEAFF
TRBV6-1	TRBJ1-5	CASSGQISNQPQHF
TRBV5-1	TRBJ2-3	CASSPNDNSSGYF
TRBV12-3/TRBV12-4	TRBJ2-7	CASLFHLGYF
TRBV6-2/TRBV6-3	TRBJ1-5	CASSLGQPNQPQNF
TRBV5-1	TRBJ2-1	CASSLARGGPDEQFF
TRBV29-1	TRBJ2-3	CSVELPTARGTDTQYF
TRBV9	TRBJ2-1	CASSVEGASYYNEQFF
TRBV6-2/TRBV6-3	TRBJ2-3	CASSSERGLGTDTQYF
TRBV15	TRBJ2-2	CATSRGDLFTGELFF
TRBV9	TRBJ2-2	CASSVGGLLNTGELFF
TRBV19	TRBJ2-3	CASSDRDSFTDTQYF
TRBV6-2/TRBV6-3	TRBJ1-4	CASSYAFGGPAGEKLFF
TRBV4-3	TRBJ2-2	CASSQRDTYTGELFF
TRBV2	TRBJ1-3	CASKWDSGNTIYF
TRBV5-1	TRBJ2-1	CASSTTSGSLFEQFF
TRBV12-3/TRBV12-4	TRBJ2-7	CASSLVLVNPPGEQYF
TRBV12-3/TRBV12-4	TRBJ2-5	CASSLGSGTGLGETQYF
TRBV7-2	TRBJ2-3	CASSRGAADTQYF
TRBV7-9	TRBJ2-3	CASSGYTSGSTDTQYF
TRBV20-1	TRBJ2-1	CSARVPSGKSYNEQFF
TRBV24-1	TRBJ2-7	CATSDPGTGRYF
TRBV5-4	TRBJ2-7	CASSSTPGTGSLYEQYF